This T cell receptor (beta chain) comes out of a study of T cells after yellow fever vaccination. Points from the study as a whole: In post-booster samples, most primary-vaccination clones reappeared (approximately 96% CD4, approximately 91% CD8).

V was clipped by 7 bases and J by 4 bases; unmatched bases: 6. The CDR3 is made up of 13 amino acids. CDR1 and CDR2 from the germline V gene are ENHRY and SYGVKD. Production of TCR cDNA was by 5'RACE template switching, which also added a universal primer site and UMIs. A single record per CDR3 protein comes from TCRdb applying MiXCR to the 5' RACE reads. The sample includes around 400,000 distinct CDR3 sequences, 11% of them seen just once. This clonotype appeared a few times. Its antigen is undetermined. The TCR was taken from a man between 18 and 35 years old who received the YFV17D yellow fever vaccine. Sequencing was performed on PBMCs, taken on the day of the first yellow fever vaccination. The gene calls are TRBV10-3 and TRBJ1-1; TRBD1 aligns across 7 bases. CDR3 protein: CAITETGLTEAFF. The CDR3 nucleotides are TGTGCCATCACCGAGACAGGGCTCACTGAAGCTTTCTTT.